The rows below give T cell receptor beta chains drawn from one sample of a study of cytomegalovirus exposure and HLA in healthy donors. Profiling relied on immunoSEQ multiplex PCR, and the TCRdb table lists in-frame clones only, not all of them. This sample carries approximately 110,000 clones, around 80% of them seen once, and the ten largest clones take 0.24%. Sequenced input: PBMCs. These receptors were taken from a man aged 50-59 years in good health and CMV-seronegative. CDR3s include the opening cysteine and the closing phenylalanine or tryptophan. A D gene is named only where the DNA matches it firmly. The size of a clone is reported for some rows only, either as once, few or many, or as a class for expanded clones.

CDR3: CASSQDRTGYEGYGYPF
DNA: TGCGCCAGCAGCCAAGATAGGACAGGATATGAAGGGTATGGCTACCCCTTC
J: TRBJ1-2
V: TRBV4-3
size: .
D: TRBD1

CDR3: CASSYSGVDTYEQYF
DNA: TGTGCCAGCAGTTACTCGGGAGTAGATACCTACGAGCAGTACTTC
J: TRBJ2-7
V: TRBV6-6
size: .
D: .

CDR3: CASSSQGMGEQFF
DNA: TGTGCCAGCAGCTCTCAGGGAATGGGTGAGCAGTTCTTC
J: TRBJ2-1
V: TRBV7-2
size: .
D: .

CDR3: CASSLDAGVPTDGYTF
DNA: TGTGCCAGCAGCTTAGACGCAGGGGTCCCAACGGATGGCTACACCTTC
J: TRBJ1-2
V: TRBV7-9
size: .
D: .

CDR3: CASSLDRRTYGYTF
DNA: TGTGCCAGCAGCCTGGACAGGAGAACCTATGGCTACACCTTC
J: TRBJ1-2
V: TRBV7-2
size: .
D: TRBD1

CDR3: CASSRLASGIYNEQFF
DNA: TGTGCCAGCAGCCGGCTGGCTAGCGGTATATACAATGAGCAGTTCTTC
J: TRBJ2-1
V: TRBV7-3
size: .
D: TRBD2

CDR3: CAWGGNNSPLHF
DNA: TGTGCCTGGGGGGGCAATAATTCACCCCTCCACTTT
J: TRBJ1-6
V: TRBV30
size: .
D: .

CDR3: CASSRKFDRFSGELFF
DNA: TGTGCCAGCAGCCGAAAGTTTGACAGGTTTAGCGGGGAGCTGTTTTTT
J: TRBJ2-2
V: TRBV27
size: .
D: .

CDR3: CASSFPLKGQGKGYTF
DNA: TGTGCCAGCAGCTTTCCTCTGAAGGGACAGGGCAAAGGCTACACCTTC
J: TRBJ1-2
V: TRBV7-2
size: .
D: TRBD1

CDR3: CASSLGRQGGAFF
DNA: TGCGCCAGCAGCTTGGGTCGCCAGGGTGGCGCTTTCTTT
J: TRBJ1-1
V: TRBV5-1
size: .
D: .

CDR3: CASSSDREAQPQHF
DNA: TGTGCCAGCAGCTCCGACAGGGAAGCTCAGCCCCAGCATTTT
J: TRBJ1-5
V: TRBV5-6
size: .
D: TRBD1

CDR3: CASSQGQNQETQYF
DNA: TGTGCCAGCAGCCAGGGACAGAACCAAGAGACCCAGTACTTC
J: TRBJ2-5
V: TRBV5-4
size: .
D: TRBD1

CDR3: CASSLEADTYEQYF
DNA: TGCGCCAGCAGCTTGGAGGCGGACACCTACGAGCAGTACTTC
J: TRBJ2-7
V: TRBV5-1
size: .
D: .

CDR3: CASSRQGLKQYF
DNA: TGTGCCAGCAGCAGACAGGGCCTCAAGCAGTACTTC
J: TRBJ2-7
V: TRBV27
size: .
D: TRBD1

CDR3: CSVERDSGYGYTF
DNA: TGCAGCGTTGAGCGGGACAGTGGCTATGGCTACACCTTC
J: TRBJ1-2
V: TRBV29-1
size: .
D: TRBD1

CDR3: CASSVGQFSGNTIYF
DNA: TGTGCCAGCAGCGTAGGACAGTTCTCTGGAAACACCATATATTTT
J: TRBJ1-3
V: TRBV9
size: .
D: .

CDR3: CASSLWSSGRAGEQYF
DNA: TGTGCCAGCAGCTTGTGGTCTAGCGGGAGGGCAGGTGAGCAGTACTTC
J: TRBJ2-7
V: TRBV5-4
size: .
D: TRBD2

CDR3: CASSSDRGVTDTQYF
DNA: TGTGCCAGCAGCTCGGACAGGGGCGTCACAGATACGCAGTATTTT
J: TRBJ2-3
V: TRBV5-5
size: .
D: TRBD1

CDR3: CAWTRGTGELFF
DNA: TGTGCCTGGACTCGGGGAACCGGGGAGCTGTTTTTT
J: TRBJ2-2
V: TRBV30
size: .
D: .

CDR3: CASSDQGGYGYTF
DNA: TGTGCCAGCAGTGACCAGGGCGGCTATGGCTACACCTTC
J: TRBJ1-2
V: TRBV6-1
size: few
D: .

CDR3: CASSFTSGGPYEQYF
DNA: TGTGCCAGCAGCTTCACCAGCGGGGGGCCCTACGAGCAGTACTTC
J: TRBJ2-7
V: TRBV5-6
size: .
D: TRBD2

CDR3: CASSSLAGDADTQYF
DNA: TGTGCCAGCAGCTCCCTAGCGGGAGACGCAGATACGCAGTATTTT
J: TRBJ2-3
V: TRBV11-2
size: .
D: TRBD2